The next 5 T cell receptor beta chains were all read from a single sample in a study of T cells expressing NK-cell markers. Following a re-call of the 5' RACE reads, TCRdb has one entry per CDR3 protein and lacks DNA. The sample has some 280,000 distinct CDR3 sequences; the top ten hold about 0.4%. Sequences were obtained from blood T cells: a sorted CD56 or NKG2C T cell subset, CD4+ or CD8+ T cells, or bulk PBMC T cells (not recorded which). The receptor source for this set is a man aged 18-30 years in good health.

The V gene is TRBV20-1, the J gene TRBJ2-1; TCRdb outputs TRBD1, but without DNA this stays unchecked. Germline CDR1 DFQATT, CDR2 SNEGSKA (reference sequence). This CDR3 comprises 15 residues. CDR3 loop: CSARPGTGVHNEQFF.

V and J are TRBV4-3 and TRBJ2-7. The CDR3 contains 16 residues. The germline V gene encodes CDR1 LGHNA and CDR2 YSLEER. The CDR3 spells CASSQDSSGTSYEQYF.

The rearrangement uses TRBV2 and TRBJ2-5; TCRdb's D call, TRBD1, is unchecked because there is no DNA. CDR3 length equals 16 residues. Germline lookup yields CDR1 SNHLY and CDR2 FYNNEI. CDR3 protein: CASRAAFFDREGTQYF.

The V gene is TRBV25-1, the J gene TRBJ1-4; with no DNA, the TCRdb D assignment of TRBD1 cannot be verified. This CDR3 has 15 amino acids. The V gene's germline CDR1 is MGHDK and CDR2 SYGVNS. CDR3 residues: CASSPVTGAVEKLFF.

The J gene is TRBJ2-1, the V gene TRBV7-2; with no DNA, the TCRdb D assignment of TRBD2 cannot be verified. Germline CDR1 and CDR2: SGHTA and FQGNSA. The CDR3 covers 17 residues. CDR3: CASSLWEGRANYNEQFF.